This TCR beta chain is drawn from a study of Ad26.COV2.S vaccination and SARS-CoV-2 variants. TCRdb's table, derived via immunoSEQ multiplex PCR, lists solely in-frame clones and lacks some. The data contain 100,000 or so clones, around 82% of them singletons. This clone is a singleton in its sample. V lost 4 bases and J lost 2, with 9 bases in between. This CDR3 is built from 14 residues. Germline assignment: CDR1 MNHEY and CDR2 SVGAGI. This specimen was peripheral blood, taken after recovery from COVID-19. This TCR came from a human donor who had recovered from COVID-19. V usage is TRBV6-5 and J usage is TRBJ2-1; TRBD2 is a possible D gene (5 bases). The CDR3 spells CASSFRETYNEQFF. The CDR3 DNA sequence: TGTGCCAGCAGTTTTAGGGAGACCTACAATGAGCAGTTCTTC.